The next 27 T cell receptor beta chains were all read from a single sample in a study of CD8 T cells in Susac syndrome (dated by TCRdb to about 2019). Preparation of the library involved the immunoSEQ multiplex PCR assay. RNA was extracted using the RNeasy kit, and about 0.45 to 1 microgram was reverse transcribed with random hexamers. TCRdb reprocessed the public reads (quality trimming at Q25 with fastp, clone calling with MiXCR) and kept in-frame beta chains. All rows with the same CDR3 protein become a single entry with the most common DNA and genes. Counted in this sample were about 130,000 distinct CDR3 sequences; more than 85% of them appeared once. Of the sample, under 0.2% falls within the top ten clones. The sample taken for sequencing was CD8+ T cells from PBMCs. These receptors were obtained from a human donor with Susac syndrome.

This clonotype was counted once. The chain uses TRBV28 and TRBJ2-1; TRBD2 agrees at 9 bases. V trimming: 6 bases; J trimming: 0 bases; junction bases outside the gene matches: 6. The CDR3 has 16 amino acids. Germline assignment: CDR1 MDHEN and CDR2 SYDVKM. CDR3 coding DNA: TGTGCCAGCAGAACCAATAGCGGGAGCTCCTACAATGAGCAGTTCTTC. Translating gives CASRTNSGSSYNEQFF.

The chain joins TRBV27 to TRBJ1-2; 9 bases line up with TRBD1. This CDR3 comprises 14 residues. Germline CDR1 MNHEY, CDR2 SMNVEV (reference sequence). J was trimmed by 7 bases and V by 2 bases; bases with no gene match: 5. The CDR3 nucleotides are TGTGCCAGCAGTTTAACGGGACAGGGTGGTGGCTACACCTTC. This translates into CASSLTGQGGGYTF.

This clonotype was seen more than once but under ten times. The V call is TRBV9, the J call TRBJ1-3; D uncertain. This CDR3 is 11 amino acids long. Per the germline V gene, CDR1 is SGDLS and CDR2 is YYNGEE. Between the trimmed V and J ends, which lost 7 bases and 4 bases, there was a span of 6 bases. The CDR3 sequence is CASGGGNTIYF. CDR3 DNA sequence: TGTGCCAGCGGAGGGGGAAACACCATATATTTT. Drawing the rest from reference TRBV9 and TRBJ1-3, the complete variable domain is DSGVTQTPKHLITATGQRVTLRCSPRSGDLSVYWYQQSLDQGLQFLIQYYNGEERAKGNILERFSAQQFPDLHSELNLSSLELGDSALYFCASGGGNTIYFGEGSWLTVV.

The chain carries TRBV9 and TRBJ1-2; D is undetermined. Trimming removed 3 bases at V and 3 bases at J, with 21 bases between. CDR1 and CDR2 (germline): SGDLS, YYNGEE. The CDR3 contains 17 residues. The CDR3, as DNA: TGTGCCAGCAGCGACCCCATAGGTAGCGTGCGACACTATGGCTACACCTTC. Amino acid sequence: CASSDPIGSVRHYGYTF.

This chain uses TRBV4-2 with TRBJ2-1; D not resolved. Per germline, CDR1 LGHNA and CDR2 YNFKEQ. The length of the CDR3 is 14 residues. With 5 bases removed from V and 6 bases from J, the gap between germline ends came to 14 bases. In nucleotides, the CDR3 is TGTGCCAGCAGCGAAGCAGTAGGCAGCAATGAGCAGTTCTTC. Translation: CASSEAVGSNEQFF.

This clonotype appeared a single time. This chain connects TRBV12-3 or TRBV12-4 to TRBJ1-2; tentatively, D is TRBD1 (5 bases). The CDR3 runs 13 residues. The ends were cut back, 6 bases at V and 2 bases at J, with 10 bases in the middle. The DNA of the CDR3 is TGTGCCAGCAGGGAAACAGGAAACTATGGCTACACCTTC. It translates to CASRETGNYGYTF.

J is TRBJ2-1 and V is TRBV5-4; the match to TRBD1 covers 10 bases. The V gene's germline CDR1 is SGHNT and CDR2 YYREEE (reference sequence). This CDR3 region has 15 residues. With 4 bases clipped from V and 7 bases from J, the junction kept 8 bases outside the gene matches. CDR3 in DNA: TGTGCCAGCAGCCTGGACAGGGGGTTTGGGAATGAGCAGTTCTTC. It translates to CASSLDRGFGNEQFF.

The V gene is TRBV5-1, the J gene TRBJ2-2, with TRBD2 matching over 9 bases. With V trimmed by 0 bases and J by 4 bases, 4 bases remained unmatched. This CDR3 region has 16 residues. Germline V CDR1 and CDR2: SGHRS, YFSETQ. The CDR3 spells CASSLGSGSSTGELFF. The CDR3 DNA reads as TGCGCCAGCAGCTTGGGTAGCGGGAGTAGCACCGGGGAGCTGTTTTTT.

The chain is built from TRBV11-3 and TRBJ2-7; D may match TRBD1 or TRBD2 (5 bases each). The CDR3 has 16 amino acids. The V end was cut by 5 bases, the J end by 0 bases, with 17 bases between. Germline assignment: CDR1 SGHNT and CDR2 YENEEA. CDR3 sequence reads: CASSPRRQGPSYEQYF. CDR3 DNA sequence: TGTGCCAGCAGCCCGCGGCGGCAGGGACCCTCCTACGAGCAGTACTTC.

The rearrangement joins TRBV28 to TRBJ2-5; D not resolved. The CDR3 covers 12 residues. CDR1 is MDHEN, CDR2 SYDVKM, per germline. V lost 6 bases, J lost 5 bases, and 10 bases lay in between. The CDR3 coding sequence is TGTGCCAGCAGCCGGATGGTGGAGACCCAGTACTTC. As protein: CASSRMVETQYF. The variable domain in full, completed from reference TRBV28 and TRBJ2-5, reads DVKVTQSSRYLVKRTGEKVFLECVQDMDHENMFWYRQDPGLGLRLIYFSYDVKMKEKGDIPEGYSVSREKKERFSLILESASTNQTSMYLCASSRMVETQYFGPGTRLLVL.

This chain links TRBV10-2 with TRBJ1-1, with D perhaps matching TRBD1 (5 bases). V lost 6 bases, J lost 11 bases, and 13 bases lay in between. The CDR3 runs to 11 residues. Germline CDR1 is WSHSY and CDR2 is SAAADI. DNA of the CDR3: TGCGCCAGCAGGAGTGGGACCGCCGCTTTCTTT. Its protein is CASRSGTAAFF.

This rearrangement joins TRBV6-4 to TRBJ2-1, with D perhaps matching TRBD1 (5 bases). The germline V and J ends were trimmed by 5 bases and 3 bases, with 8 bases remaining between them. Per germline, CDR1 MRHNA and CDR2 SNTAGT. The CDR3 contains 13 residues. The CDR3 protein is CASSIDSYNEQFF. CDR3 nucleotide sequence: TGTGCCAGCAGTATCGACAGCTACAATGAGCAGTTCTTC.

The chain is built from TRBV5-1 and TRBJ2-5; TRBD1 agrees at 7 bases. This CDR3 spans 14 amino acids. Germline V gene sequence: CDR1 SGHRS, CDR2 YFSETQ. Unmatched junction bases numbered 6, after V lost 3 bases and J lost 4 bases. The CDR3 DNA is TGCGCCAGCAGCTCGTCAGGGGGTGTAGAGACCCAGTACTTC. The encoded protein is CASSSSGGVETQYF.

V and J are TRBV28 and TRBJ2-4, with a possible D match to TRBD2 (7 bases). From germline, CDR1 is MDHEN and CDR2 SYDVKM. The CDR3 covers 16 residues. V was trimmed by 2 bases and J by 0 bases, leaving 11 bases between them. The CDR3 bases are TGTGCCAGCAGTTTAGCGGGGGACATAGCCAAAAACATTCAGTACTTC. It is translated as CASSLAGDIAKNIQYF.

The J gene is TRBJ2-7, the V gene TRBV6-1, with D tentatively TRBD1 or TRBD2 (5 bases each). V was shortened by 3 bases and J by 9 bases, with 21 bases between the two germline ends. This CDR3 is built from 15 residues. The V gene's germline CDR1 is MNHNS and CDR2 SASEGT. In DNA form, the CDR3 reads TGTGCCAGCAGTGAGATTGGGACCGCATCGCCGGGGCAGTACTTC. This sequence encodes CASSEIGTASPGQYF.

In this sample, this clonotype turned up once. The genes are TRBV5-6 and TRBJ1-2; TRBD1 aligns across 10 bases. V was pared by 4 bases and J by 6 bases, with 3 bases of the junction left unmatched. CDR1 and CDR2 from the germline V gene are SGHDT and YYEEEE. The CDR3 loop spans 13 amino acids. CDR3 DNA sequence: TGTGCCAGCAGCCCCGGGACAGGGGATGGCTACACCTTC. Its translation: CASSPGTGDGYTF.

The J gene is TRBJ2-3, the V gene TRBV4-1, with unresolved D. The V gene's germline CDR1 is MGHRA and CDR2 YSYEKL. The CDR3 is made up of 14 amino acids. V was cut by 0 bases and J by 1 base, with 5 bases left in between. The CDR3 reads CASSQDRGTDTQYF. The CDR3 DNA sequence: TGCGCCAGCAGCCAAGATCGAGGCACAGATACGCAGTATTTT.

This sequence joins TRBV6-1 and TRBJ2-7; TRBD2 is a possible D gene (6 bases). The CDR3 contains 14 residues. V was clipped by 5 bases and J by 5 bases, with 16 bases between them. Germline V gives CDR1 MNHNS, CDR2 SASEGT. Here the CDR3 DNA reads TGTGCCAGCAGTCCGGGACTCCACGGCCACGAGCAGTACTTC. It is translated as CASSPGLHGHEQYF.

V and J are TRBV19 and TRBJ1-1; no reliable D call. V shed 7 bases and J shed 5 bases, with 11 bases lying between them. Germline loops: CDR1 LNHDA, CDR2 SQIVND (reference sequence). There are 12 residues in the CDR3. The CDR3 region is CASTIGVTEAFF. The CDR3 DNA sequence: TGTGCCAGTACCATCGGAGTAACTGAAGCTTTCTTT.

The rearrangement uses TRBV6-1 and TRBJ1-5; no clear D gene. CDR1 and CDR2 (germline): MNHNS, SASEGT. V was trimmed by 4 bases and J by 11 bases, leaving 18 bases between them. The CDR3 sequence is 14 residues long. In DNA form, the CDR3 reads TGTGCCAGCAGTGCTGGGTGGGGTGGTTGGGCCCAGCATTTT. Amino acids: CASSAGWGGWAQHF.

This clonotype was detected once. This chain joins TRBV19 and TRBJ1-2; D unclear. The CDR3 loop spans 11 amino acids. The germline V gene has CDR1 LNHDA and CDR2 SQIVND (reference sequence). Trimming removed 6 bases from V and 6 bases from J, with 8 bases in between. The CDR3 loop reads CASRTVDGYTF. The CDR3 DNA follows: TGTGCCAGTAGGACCGTGGATGGCTACACCTTC.

This clonotype has a single count. The gene calls are TRBV11-2 and TRBJ2-4; D not certain. The V and J ends lost 3 bases and 12 bases respectively, with 9 bases between them. The germline V gene has CDR1 SGHAT and CDR2 FQNNGV. The CDR3 totals 11 residues. The CDR3 DNA sequence: TGTGCCAGCAGCTTCTCCCTTGATCAGTACTTC. Protein sequence: CASSFSLDQYF.

The genes are TRBV7-6 and TRBJ2-1; 10 bases agree with TRBD2. The CDR3 length is 14 residues. With V trimmed by 5 bases and J by 16 bases, 14 bases remained unmatched. Per the germline V gene, CDR1 is SGHVS and CDR2 is FNYEAQ. The CDR3 protein is CASSRQLGLASGFF. Here the CDR3 DNA reads TGTGCCAGCAGCCGGCAATTGGGACTAGCGTCTGGATTCTTC.

The chain couples TRBV7-8 to TRBJ1-4; maybe TRBD1 (6 bases). This CDR3 is built from 14 residues. Trimming cost V 4 bases and J 4 bases, with 10 bases left between them. Looked up from germline, CDR1 is SGHVS and CDR2 is FQNEAQ. The CDR3 reads CASSSGALNEKLFF. In nucleotides, the CDR3 is TGTGCCAGCAGCTCAGGGGCCCTTAATGAAAAACTGTTTTTT.

The CDR3 region has the DNA TGCAGTGCTGAGACCCCCGAAGTTGGAGCGGGAGGGTTGGGTACGCAGTATTTT. Translating gives CSAETPEVGAGGLGTQYF. The chain combines TRBV20-1 with TRBJ2-3; TRBD2 aligns across 10 bases. This CDR3 is built from 18 residues. The ends lost 5 bases at V and 8 bases at J; junction bases unmatched: 22. Per germline, CDR1 DFQATT and CDR2 SNEGSKA (reference sequence).

V and J are TRBV12-3 or TRBV12-4 and TRBJ2-3; TRBD2 agrees at 7 bases. V was clipped by 5 bases and J by 2 bases; unmatched bases: 19. The CDR3 covers 19 residues. The CDR3, as DNA: TGTGCCAGCAGTGGGATAGCCGCGACTAGCTTCCAGAACACAGATACGCAGTATTTT. Amino acids: CASSGIAATSFQNTDTQYF.

The J gene is TRBJ2-5, the V gene TRBV7-8; 7 bases align to TRBD1. The CDR3 has 18 residues. Trimming took 1 base from V and 0 from J; bases not matched to a gene: 11. Germline CDR1 SGHVS, CDR2 FQNEAQ. CDR3: CASSLDRPGGNNQETQYF. The DNA for the CDR3 is TGTGCCAGCAGCTTAGACCGTCCAGGGGGAAACAACCAAGAGACCCAGTACTTC.